These 31 T cell receptor beta chains were all obtained from the same sample, sequenced in a study of T-cell memory formation after mild COVID-19. TCRdb re-called the 5' RACE reads through MiXCR, storing one row per CDR3 protein. The sample includes just over 400,000 distinct CDR3 sequences, around a quarter of them seen just once. The source material was PBMCs or a T cell subset sorted from them (not recorded which). All receptors derive from an adult woman who had mild COVID-19 (a few samples of this study predate the infection). Cell type and time point are not known.

The genes are TRBV19 and TRBJ2-1, with D perhaps given as TRBD1 or TRBD2 (5 bases each). Trimming stripped 2 bases from V and 5 bases from J, with 13 bases between. From germline, CDR1 is LNHDA and CDR2 SQIVND (reference sequence). The CDR3 is 15 residues long. The chain's CDR3 is CASSIIGARHNEQFF. The CDR3 DNA reads TGTGCCAGTAGTATAATCGGGGCCAGACACAATGAGCAGTTCTTC.

The rearrangement links TRBV4-1 to TRBJ1-4; 8 bases line up with TRBD1. The CDR3 is 15 residues long. Germline loops: CDR1 MGHRA, CDR2 YSYEKL. V trimming: 4 bases; J trimming: 0 bases; junction bases outside the gene matches: 1. The CDR3 DNA sequence: TGCGCCAGCAGCCGGGACAGGACAACTAATGAAAAACTGTTTTTT. Translation gives CASSRDRTTNEKLFF.

This clonotype was seen a few times. The chain uses TRBV6-5 and TRBJ2-2, with D possibly being TRBD1 or TRBD2 (5 bases each). The V gene lost 8 bases and the J gene lost 5 bases, with 9 bases spanning the gap. The germline V gene encodes CDR1 MNHEY and CDR2 SVGAGI. The CDR3 is 12 amino acids. The CDR3 region is CASRGVTGELFF. CDR3 nucleotide sequence: TGTGCCAGCCGAGGGGTGACCGGGGAGCTGTTTTTT.

This chain uses TRBV6-2 or TRBV6-3 with TRBJ2-4; 9 bases match TRBD1. The V and J ends lost 2 bases and 13 bases, in that order; junction bases with no gene match: 3. The CDR3 spans 12 residues. Germline V gene data show CDR1 as MNHEY and CDR2 as SVGEGT. CDR3 protein: CASSYPDRGQYF. CDR3 nucleotides: TGTGCCAGCAGTTACCCAGACAGGGGGCAGTACTTC.

V is TRBV5-1 and J is TRBJ2-1, with 9 bases aligning to TRBD1. V was clipped by 3 bases and J by 7 bases; unmatched bases: 11. The germline V gene encodes CDR1 SGHRS and CDR2 YFSETQ. CDR3 size: 16 residues. The CDR3 loop reads CASSWARDRVRNEQFF. CDR3 in DNA: TGCGCCAGCAGCTGGGCCCGGGACAGGGTGAGAAATGAGCAGTTCTTC.

V is TRBV7-3 and J is TRBJ2-7; a weak D match, TRBD1 (6 bases). V lost 4 bases, J lost 5 bases, and 15 bases lay in between. Germline-derived CDR1 and CDR2 are SGHTA and FQGTGA. The CDR3 extends over 14 amino acids. This CDR3 reads CASSSQPGHHEQYF. CDR3 DNA: TGTGCCAGCAGCTCACAACCGGGACACCACGAGCAGTACTTC.

The chain has TRBV24-1 and TRBJ2-3; tentative D call: TRBD1 (8 bases). Trimming removed 3 bases at V and 5 bases at J, with 17 bases between. The germline gives CDR1 KGHDR, CDR2 SFDVKD. This CDR3 contains 16 residues. Here the CDR3 reads CATSDQQGGARDTQYF. DNA for the CDR3: TGTGCCACCAGTGATCAACAGGGGGGGGCGAGAGATACGCAGTATTTT.

The chain couples TRBV6-5 to TRBJ2-1; TRBD1 is a possible D gene (5 bases). The V gene lost 6 bases and the J gene lost 0 bases, with 15 bases spanning the gap. CDR1 is MNHEY and CDR2 is SVGAGI in the germline V gene. The CDR3 has 16 amino acids. This chain's CDR3 is CASSQQGSASYNEQFF. The CDR3 DNA reads TGTGCCAGCAGCCAGCAGGGATCGGCCTCCTACAATGAGCAGTTCTTC.

The sample holds a few counts of this clonotype. One end of the junction varies from germline; a read error may be responsible. The chain joins TRBV7-8 to TRBJ2-1, with TRBD2 identical over 9 bases. From germline, CDR1 is SGHVS and CDR2 FQNEAQ. There are 16 residues in the CDR3. The DNA for the CDR3 is TGTGCCAGCAGCTTAGAAAGACTAGCGGTTTACAATGAGCTGTTCTTC. Translation gives CASSLERLAVYNELFF.

V gene TRBV2 combines with J gene TRBJ2-3, with 10 bases fitting TRBD2. The V gene's germline CDR1 is SNHLY and CDR2 FYNNEI. This CDR3 contains 16 residues. V gave up 7 bases and J gave up 2 bases; unmatched junction bases: 9. The CDR3 coding sequence is TGTGCCAGCATGGCTAGCGGGGGCCTCAACACAGATACGCAGTATTTT. Translating gives CASMASGGLNTDTQYF. Supplemented by reference TRBV2 and TRBJ2-3, the full variable domain reads EPEVTQTPSHQVTQMGQEVILRCVPISNHLYFYWYRQILGQKVEFLVSFYNNEISEKSEIFDDQFSVERPDGSNFTLKIRSTKLEDSAMYFCASMASGGLNTDTQYFGPGTRLTVL.

The gene calls are TRBV29-1 and TRBJ2-5; the D is unclear. Trimming stripped 5 bases from V and 2 bases from J, with 6 bases between. The CDR3 is made up of 11 amino acids. The germline V gene encodes CDR1 SQVTM and CDR2 ANQGSEA. The CDR3 sequence: CSVLRQETQYF. As DNA, the CDR3 is TGCAGCGTTCTACGTCAAGAGACCCAGTACTTC.

V and J are TRBV6-2 or TRBV6-3 and TRBJ2-7, with 11 bases that match TRBD2. Per germline, CDR1 MNHEY and CDR2 SVGEGT. The CDR3 has 17 amino acids. V was pared by 4 bases and J by 0 bases, with 8 bases of the junction left unmatched. The CDR3 DNA follows: TGTGCCAGCAGTTCACTAGCGGGGGCGACAAACTCCTACGAGCAGTACTTC. It codes for CASSSLAGATNSYEQYF.

V gene TRBV20-1 combines with J gene TRBJ2-1; D gene uncertain. The length of the CDR3 is 16 residues. Germline values: CDR1 DFQATT, CDR2 SNEGSKA (reference sequence). The CDR3, as DNA: TGCGGATGGTCCTACCCGGGCAGATATTCCTACAATGAGCAGTTCTTC. As protein: CGWSYPGRYSYNEQFF.

This clonotype was detected only a few times. The chain has TRBV2 and TRBJ1-6; D remains unclear. This CDR3 comprises 14 residues. Germline V gives CDR1 SNHLY, CDR2 FYNNEI. Trimming pared 7 bases from V and 5 bases from J, leaving 12 bases between. DNA of the CDR3: TGTGCCAGCAATCCCCAGGCTAATAATTCACCCCTCCACTTT. Its translation is CASNPQANNSPLHF.

This clonotype has just a few counts. The V call is TRBV6-6, the J call TRBJ1-4, with D possibly TRBD1 on 5 matching bases. Germline V CDR1 and CDR2: MNHNY, SVGAGI (reference sequence). Trimming cost V 4 bases and J 5 bases, with 11 bases left between them. The CDR3 is 14 residues long. The CDR3 sequence: CASSSQVSNEKLFF. The CDR3 nucleotides are TGTGCCAGCAGTTCACAGGTCTCGAATGAAAAACTGTTTTTT.

This clonotype has a handful of counts. This chain links TRBV24-1 with TRBJ1-4, with a tentative D call TRBD1 (6 bases). Germline V gene sequence: CDR1 KGHDR, CDR2 SFDVKD. The CDR3 sequence is 16 residues long. Trimming cost V 12 bases and J 1 base, with 20 bases left between them. The CDR3 protein is CASLILGRGTNEKLFF. The CDR3 DNA reads as TGTGCCTCATTAATATTAGGCAGGGGAACTAATGAAAAACTGTTTTTT.

This clonotype occurred a few times. This chain uses TRBV27 with TRBJ2-2; D unresolved. CDR1 and CDR2 (germline): MNHEY, SMNVEV (reference sequence). V lost 3 bases and J 6 bases, leaving 8 bases between the germline ends. This CDR3 comprises 13 residues. CDR3 sequence (DNA): TGTGCCAGCAGTTTTGGAATCGCCGGGGAGCTGTTTTTT. It yields the protein CASSFGIAGELFF.

DNA for the CDR3: TGTGCCAGCAGCCAAGATCGAGTAGTATTCAATGAGCAGTTCTTC. Translating it yields CASSQDRVVFNEQFF. The V and J genes are TRBV3-1 and TRBJ2-1; D is unresolved. The CDR3 totals 15 residues. Trimming removed 0 bases at V and 6 bases at J, with 12 bases between. Germline assignment: CDR1 LGHDT and CDR2 YNNKEL (reference sequence).

This clonotype was picked up a small number of times. The chain combines TRBV7-2 with TRBJ2-1; TRBD2 agrees at 14 bases. CDR3 length: 18 amino acids. The germline V gene encodes CDR1 SGHTA and CDR2 FQGNSA. V was pared by 7 bases and J by 4 bases, with 12 bases of the junction left unmatched. The CDR3 DNA reads as TGTGCCAGCAACCACGGACTAGCGGGAGGCGGGAGGTACAATGAGCAGTTCTTC. Translation: CASNHGLAGGGRYNEQFF. Full variable domain (remainder filled in from reference TRBV7-2 and TRBJ2-1): GAGVSQSPSNKVTEKGKDVELRCDPISGHTALYWYRQSLGQGLEFLIYFQGNSAPDKSGLPSDRFSAERTGGSVSTLTIQRTQQEDSAVYLCASNHGLAGGGRYNEQFFGPGTRLTVL.

This chain uses TRBV11-2 with TRBJ2-7; either TRBD1 or TRBD2 may fit D (7 bases each). The ends were cut back, 4 bases at V and 2 bases at J, with 18 bases in the middle. The germline V gene encodes CDR1 SGHAT and CDR2 FQNNGV. This CDR3 region has 16 residues. This CDR3 is CASSSTGVRGTYEQYF. The CDR3 DNA sequence: TGTGCCAGCAGCTCTACAGGGGTGCGGGGGACCTACGAGCAGTACTTC.

This clonotype was seen at least ten times. The chain uses TRBV24-1 and TRBJ2-7; 10 bases are shared with TRBD1. The trim removed 10 bases at V and 3 bases at J, leaving 8 bases unmatched. Germline V gene sequence: CDR1 KGHDR, CDR2 SFDVKD. The CDR3 is 14 residues long. CDR3 in amino acids: CATARQGADYEQYF. In DNA, the CDR3 is TGTGCCACAGCAAGACAGGGGGCGGACTACGAGCAGTACTTC.

The rearrangement links TRBV25-1 to TRBJ2-2; D is perhaps TRBD2 (5 bases). Between the trimmed V and J ends, which lost 5 bases and 6 bases, there was a span of 19 bases. The CDR3 spans 16 residues. Germline loops: CDR1 MGHDK, CDR2 SYGVNS. The CDR3 reads CASSPEQSGSPGELFF. The CDR3 DNA reads as TGTGCCAGCAGTCCTGAACAATCGGGATCGCCCGGGGAGCTGTTTTTT.

The chain uses TRBV5-1 and TRBJ2-3, with D uncertain. CDR1 is SGHRS and CDR2 is YFSETQ in the germline V gene. V shed 2 bases and J shed 1 base, with 8 bases lying between them. This CDR3 spans 14 amino acids. The DNA of the CDR3 is TGCGCCAGCAGCTTCGCGGCTGGCACAGATACGCAGTATTTT. Translation gives CASSFAAGTDTQYF.

Many counts were recorded for this clonotype. This rearrangement joins TRBV29-1 to TRBJ2-5, with a possible D match to TRBD1 (5 bases). The CDR3 covers 13 residues. Trimming left V 4 bases short and J 3 bases short, with 12 bases between. Germline V gene lookup returns CDR1 SQVTM and CDR2 ANQGSEA. The CDR3 spells CSVGYTGKETQYF. CDR3 bases: TGCAGCGTTGGCTATACAGGAAAAGAGACCCAGTACTTC. Full variable domain (outside the CDR3, taken from reference TRBV29-1 and TRBJ2-5): SAVISQKPSRDICQRGTSLTIQCQVDSQVTMMFWYRQQPGQSLTLIATANQGSEATYESGFVIDKFPISRPNLTFSTLTVSNMSPEDSSIYLCSVGYTGKETQYFGPGTRLLVL.

This chain links TRBV5-1 with TRBJ2-3, with D possibly TRBD2 on 6 matching bases. Trimming removed 3 bases at V and 4 bases at J, with 15 bases between. There are 15 residues in the CDR3. In germline, CDR1 is SGHRS, CDR2 YFSETQ. CDR3 amino acids: CASSSSGTGSDTQYF. The CDR3 DNA reads TGCGCCAGCAGCTCGTCTGGGACTGGATCAGATACGCAGTATTTT.

This clonotype has only a few counts. This chain joins TRBV12-3 or TRBV12-4 and TRBJ2-3, with 7 positions matching TRBD2. The V gene end was trimmed by 6 bases and the J gene end by 6 bases; junction bases not matched to a gene: 6. This CDR3 spans 13 amino acids. CDR3 in amino acids: CASRGGPGDTQYF. The DNA of the CDR3 is TGTGCCAGCAGGGGAGGGCCTGGGGATACGCAGTATTTT.

There are a few counts of this clonotype. J is TRBJ2-1 and V is TRBV7-2; unclear D gene. The CDR3 spans 13 residues. The germline V gene has CDR1 SGHTA and CDR2 FQGNSA. V gave up 0 bases and J gave up 8 bases, with 8 bases separating them. CDR3 DNA: TGTGCCAGCAGCTTAGCTGGTAGCTATGAGCAGTTCTTC. Its protein is CASSLAGSYEQFF. The full variable domain, its missing parts supplied by reference TRBV7-2 and TRBJ2-1, is GAGVSQSPSNKVTEKGKDVELRCDPISGHTALYWYRQSLGQGLEFLIYFQGNSAPDKSGLPSDRFSAERTGGSVSTLTIQRTQQEDSAVYLCASSLAGSYEQFFGPGTRLTVL.

This clonotype was seen more than once but under ten times. The chain is built from TRBV7-9 and TRBJ2-5; D not certain. The CDR3 consists of 16 residues. Germline lookup yields CDR1 SEHNR and CDR2 FQNEAQ (reference sequence). Between the trimmed V and J ends, which lost 0 bases and 2 bases, there was a span of 13 bases. The CDR3 loop reads CASSLAYDSSQETQYF. CDR3 DNA sequence: TGTGCCAGCAGCTTAGCTTATGACTCATCACAAGAGACCCAGTACTTC.

The chain combines TRBV20-1 with TRBJ1-5, with unresolved D. Trimming took off 7 bases at V and 2 bases at J, with 12 bases between the two ends. This CDR3 is 13 amino acids long. From germline, CDR1 is DFQATT and CDR2 SNEGSKA (reference sequence). The CDR3 bases are TGCAGTGTCGGCCGGGGAGGCAATCAGCCCCAGCATTTT. Translated, it gives CSVGRGGNQPQHF.

The chain recombines TRBV9 with TRBJ2-1; 12 nucleotides align to TRBD2. V gave up 4 bases and J gave up 6 bases; unmatched junction bases: 5. This CDR3 has 15 residues. Germline CDR1 and CDR2: SGDLS and YYNGEE. CDR3 protein: CASSSASGGVNEQFF. The CDR3 coding sequence is TGTGCCAGCAGCTCCGCTAGCGGGGGGGTCAATGAGCAGTTCTTC.

Ten or more counts support this clonotype. The V call is TRBV5-5, the J call TRBJ2-5; TRBD1 agrees at 7 bases. V trimming: 0 bases; J trimming: 5 bases; junction bases outside the gene matches: 4. The CDR3 is 14 residues long. The germline CDR1 and CDR2 sequences are SGHKS and YYEKEE (reference sequence). In DNA, the CDR3 is TGTGCCAGCAGCTTGGCAGGGACAGAGGAGACCCAGTACTTC. Its protein product is CASSLAGTEETQYF.